The present entry profiles one T cell receptor beta chain with its context. It lacks a known antigen. The record has no base qualities; no much larger clone is one base away. This sample is part of a study of cytomegalovirus exposure and HLA in healthy donors (TCRdb year 2017). For the study in its entirety: An earlier analysis of roughly 500 of the donors reported 250 to 350 Gb of sequence data and around 110 million unique TCR beta sequences from roughly 180 million T cells. An early release that covered about 600 HLA-typed donors contained approximately 300 gigabases of sequencing data and tens of millions of unique TCR sequences. Of the roughly 400 genotyped donors, 65% to 90% fell in the genetic ancestry cluster associated with self-reported Caucasian donors. The study aimed to test whether signatures of past pathogen exposure could be identified by cataloging public T cell receptors. The T cell repertoires of 670 or so subjects were profiled by immunosequencing and related to cytomegalovirus serostatus. A separate validation cohort of roughly 120 different subjects was used in addition to the approximately 700-subject first cohort. High-throughput TCR immunosequencing, statistical association of individual TCRs with disease status, and machine learning were combined to predict cytomegalovirus infection status. To study patterns of TCR occurrence, a later analysis re-analyzed previously published TCR beta repertoires from under 750 donors and added high-resolution HLA genotyping. Rather than using new phenotypic data, the later analysis identified candidate immune exposures from TCR beta sequences and from how often those sequences occurred across donors. In an earlier analysis of roughly 580 of the donors, high-throughput TCR beta sequencing was used to judge whether each TCR beta V gene segment behaved as functional or pseudogenic. Donor age, sex, ethnicity and CMV serostatus were compiled alongside the repertoire data. In a later genetic analysis, genome-wide SNP genotypes for about three fifths of the roughly 670 donors were used, and that subset was treated as a discovery cohort. All discovery cohort repertoires had been generated using a single sequencing platform. HLA typing covered class I and class II loci at four-digit resolution. The number of typed donors differed by locus: roughly 629-640 for A, B, C, DRB1 and DQB1; 522 for DQA1; fewer than 610 for DPA1; and approximately 450 for DPB1. Roughly five DR-DQ haplotypes were treated as single units for association and clustering because of strong linkage in the cohort. Across some 400 genotyped donors of the cohort, an average of about 250,000 unique TCR beta nucleotide sequences per donor were sequenced, and approximately 19% of those sequences were non-productive.

Library preparation used the immunoSEQ multiplex PCR assay. For the multiplex PCR, a mixture combining 60 forward primers for TCR Vbeta segments and 13 reverse primers for TCR Jbeta segments was used. A multiplex PCR assay on genomic DNA amplified the CDR3 region of rearranged TCR beta genes. Amplified TCR beta libraries were sequenced as 87-base-pair reads on the Illumina HiSeq System. The authors' analysis ran thus. A later analysis tallied roughly 78 million unique TCR beta chains across the 550 to 850 repertoires, and about 12 million of those chains were shared by two or more donors. To remove PCR and sequencing errors, raw reads were error-corrected and collapsed into unique sequences using a nearest-neighbor algorithm that merged closely related sequences. Alignment of CDR3 sequences to IMGT reference sequences was used to assign V, D and J gene segments. For a sequence to be retained, a match of at least six nucleotides was required to both a V gene segment and a J gene segment. A rearrangement was called productive if the CDR3 had no stop codons and remained in frame with V and J, and every other rearrangement was called non-productive. CDR3 was defined by IMGT convention, running from the second conserved V-encoded cysteine to the conserved J-encoded phenylalanine. The earlier analysis of some 580 of the donors excluded any sequence lacking an unambiguous match to a single V gene segment. An earlier analysis of 587 of the donors called V segments functional above 56.7% productive rearrangements and segregating when the between-donor standard deviation exceeded 5%. A statistical classification framework was developed to diagnose cytomegalovirus status using the catalog of TCR beta chain sequences. In a later analysis, V and J genes were assigned by comparing TCR nucleotide sequences against IMGT/GENE-DB human TR gene sequences. Using the TCRdist pipeline, a later analysis assigned CDR3 sequences along with most-parsimonious VDJ recombination scenarios. In a later analysis, each TCR beta chain was defined by its CDR3 amino acid sequence together with its V-gene family, and reads lacking a unique V-gene family were excluded. In a later analysis, around 650 highly shared, low-generation-probability nucleotide sequences were removed to address suspected cross-contamination and a sequencing artifact. For each public chain, a later analysis derived a clonal expansion index from normalized ranks of inferred template counts within each repertoire. In a later analysis, generation probabilities were computed using a VDJ recombination model fitted to out-of-frame rearrangements, and the results were checked against IGoR. Hypergeometric tests were used in a later analysis to score TCR-TCR, TCR-HLA and TCR-CMV co-occurrence, with a repertoire-size bias correction applied to the TCR pairs. False discovery rates were estimated in a later analysis by permuting HLA or CMV assignments 20 times. In a later analysis, co-occurring TCRs were grouped using DBSCAN, and TCRdist sequence similarity was added for clustering within HLA-allele-positive subsets. Co-occurrence clustering excluded repertoires with fewer than 30,000 or more than 120,000 public chains, plus five with anomalous nucleotide sharing. TCRdb carries this immuneACCESS record with in-frame sequences only. Its versions omit some clonotypes, under half of them owing to an unresolved V gene in the studies checked, with the rest unexplained. V, J and clone size derive from that table, while D and trimming were established from the DNA sequence. The sample table lists 200,000 or so clones, just under 80% of them with a count of one. Of the sample, 4.5% to 7.5% falls within the top ten clones.

General conclusions and limits of the study: In vitro tests confirmed that three of the cytomegalovirus-associated TCR beta chains recognize cytomegalovirus antigens. According to a later analysis, parvovirus B19, influenza, CMV and Epstein-Barr virus appeared linked to several top co-occurrence clusters. In a later analysis, HLA-associated TCR beta chains showed more clonal expansion and lower generation probabilities than non-associated chains that were equally common. In a later analysis, most CMV-associated TCR beta chains were found to appear HLA-restricted, with HLA associations seemingly driven largely by CMV exposure. Immune exposure information for the cohort was limited to CMV serostatus. Cytomegalovirus status was reported to be diagnosed by the classifier with high specificity and sensitivity in both the original and validation cohorts. Across donors, most TCR sequences were observed very rarely, whereas some public TCRs were present in many individuals. A later analysis associated 16,951 TCR beta sequences with specific HLA alleles at a false discovery rate of 0.05. When HLA alleles, especially DR and DQ, strongly co-occurred, TCR associations were difficult to assign to individual alleles. Compared with the approximately 720-donor mean, donors in an Asian-associated ancestry cluster had fewer N-insertions in productive TCRs, according to a later genetic analysis. According to a later analysis, TCR association rates differed among HLA loci, with DRB1 alleles showing the most associated TCRs and HLA-C alleles showing the fewest. In an earlier analysis of fewer than 700 of the donors, most TCR beta V segments appeared in productive rearrangements about 90% or about 30% of the time, broadly matching IMGT annotations. A further reported finding was that TCR beta sequences accurately predicted the HLA-A and HLA-B alleles for most subjects in the first cohort. HLA typing was unavailable for some donors at each locus, so association tests used only the typed subset. A group of highly shared sequence variants was considered likely to be a technical artifact of the sequencing pipeline. Only TCR beta chains were sequenced in this cohort, and the absence of alpha or paired-chain data limited detectable features. V-gene and J-gene trimming of TCR beta chains was associated with a missense DCLRE1C variant in a later genetic analysis, and the association was replicated in an independent cohort. Linkage disequilibrium might explain the correlated functional status among segregating V segments, but an unknown experimental factor could not be ruled out. The study gave a list of about 170 TCR beta chains associated with cytomegalovirus. The earlier analysis of fewer than 750 of the donors excluded 15 to 20 rarely observed V segments, including chromosome 9 orphons, because counts were too low. The presence/absence analyses assumed that sequencing depth was roughly uniform across donors, and that assumption may not be true. Some IMGT-functional V segments, including TRBV6-2 and TRBV6-3, could not be distinguished by the 87-base-pair reads and were therefore excluded. According to the authors, the approach could potentially be generalized to other disease states and immunological phenotypes.

The cohort comprised fewer than 700 healthy bone marrow donors. At the time of sampling, every cohort member was nominally healthy, though immune exposures that went unrecorded were likely present. The donor tested CMV seropositive, placing the donor among the roughly 270 seropositive members of the cohort. A peripheral blood sample was collected from each donor, and TCR beta sequencing was performed on peripheral blood mononuclear cells. Genomic DNA extraction from the blood cell samples was performed with the Qiagen DNeasy Blood Extraction Kit. Trimming takes 10 bases from V and 5 bases from J, and the germline ends sit 17 bases apart. CDR1 and CDR2 (SGHTA, FQGNSA) derive from the germline V gene. The CDR3, from cysteine to phenylalanine, totals 13 residues. The entry retains the CDR3 DNA only, 39 bases that are in frame from base 1.

The specimen was PBMCs. The chain couples TRBV7-2 to TRBJ1-2, with the D segment identity uncertain. The receptor was derived from a young woman in good health and CMV-seropositive. The encoded CDR3 is CAIARRSFYGYTF. The DNA sequence is TGTGCCATCGCGAGGCGCTCCTTTTATGGCTACACCTTC.